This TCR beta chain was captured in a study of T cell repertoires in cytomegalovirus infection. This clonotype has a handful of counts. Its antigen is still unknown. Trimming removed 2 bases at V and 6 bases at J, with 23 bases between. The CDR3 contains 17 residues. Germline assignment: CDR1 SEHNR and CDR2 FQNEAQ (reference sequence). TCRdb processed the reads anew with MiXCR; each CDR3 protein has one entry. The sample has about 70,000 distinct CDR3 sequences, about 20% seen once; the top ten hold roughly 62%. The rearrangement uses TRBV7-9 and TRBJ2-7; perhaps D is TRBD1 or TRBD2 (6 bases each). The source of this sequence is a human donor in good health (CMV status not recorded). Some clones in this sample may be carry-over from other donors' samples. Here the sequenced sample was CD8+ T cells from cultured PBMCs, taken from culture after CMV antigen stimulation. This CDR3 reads CASSLSSLGGNRGEQYF. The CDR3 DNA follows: TGTGCCAGCAGCTTATCGTCCTTAGGGGGGAACCGGGGCGAGCAGTACTTC.